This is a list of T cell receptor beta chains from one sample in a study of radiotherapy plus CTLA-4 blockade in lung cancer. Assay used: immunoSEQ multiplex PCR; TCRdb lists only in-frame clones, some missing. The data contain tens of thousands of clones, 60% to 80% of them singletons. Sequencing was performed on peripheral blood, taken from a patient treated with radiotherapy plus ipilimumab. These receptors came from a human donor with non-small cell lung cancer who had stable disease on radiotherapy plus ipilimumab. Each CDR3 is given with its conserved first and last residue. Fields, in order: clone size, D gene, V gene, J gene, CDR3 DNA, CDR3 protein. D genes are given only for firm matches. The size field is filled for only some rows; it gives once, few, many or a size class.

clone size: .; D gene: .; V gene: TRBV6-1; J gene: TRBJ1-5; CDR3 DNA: TGTGCCAGCAGTGAAAATCAGCCCCAGCATTTT; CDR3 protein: CASSENQPQHF
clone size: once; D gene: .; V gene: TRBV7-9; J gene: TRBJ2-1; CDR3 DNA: TGTGCCAGCAGCTTGGAAGGCTTTTACAATGAGCAGTTCTTC; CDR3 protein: CASSLEGFYNEQFF
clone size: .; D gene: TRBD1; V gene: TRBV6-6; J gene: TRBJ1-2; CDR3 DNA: TGTGCCAGCAGTTACCTTAGGACAGGGGGTTATGGCTACACCTTC; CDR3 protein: CASSYLRTGGYGYTF
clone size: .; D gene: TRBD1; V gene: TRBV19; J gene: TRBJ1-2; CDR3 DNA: TGTGCCAGCACCGACAGGGTCTATGGCTACACCTTC; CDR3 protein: CASTDRVYGYTF
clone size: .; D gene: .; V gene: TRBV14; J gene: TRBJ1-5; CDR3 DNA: TGTGCCAGCAGTCCTTCCGGGGGTGGCAATCAGCCCCAGCATTTT; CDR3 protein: CASSPSGGGNQPQHF
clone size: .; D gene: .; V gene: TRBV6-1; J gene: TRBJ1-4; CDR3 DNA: TGTGCCAGCAGGGCGGGACACTCAAATGAAAAACTGTTTTTT; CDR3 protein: CASRAGHSNEKLFF
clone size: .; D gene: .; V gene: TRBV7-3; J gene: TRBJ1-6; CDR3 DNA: TGTGCCAGCAGCTGGGGGCTGTTGGATTCACCCCTCCACTTT; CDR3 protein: CASSWGLLDSPLHF
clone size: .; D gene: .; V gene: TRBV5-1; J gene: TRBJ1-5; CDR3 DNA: TGCGCCAGCAGCTTACGGGGAGCGAAGCCCCAGCATTTT; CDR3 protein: CASSLRGAKPQHF
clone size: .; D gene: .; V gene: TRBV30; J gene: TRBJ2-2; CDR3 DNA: TGTGCCTCCAGGGGGCGGGGGACCGGTACCGGGGAGCTGTTTTTT; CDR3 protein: CASRGRGTGTGELFF
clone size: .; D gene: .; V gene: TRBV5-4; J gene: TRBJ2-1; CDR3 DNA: TGTGCCAGCAGCTTCCGTGCGTTTACGGGGTCAAATGAGCAGTTCTTC; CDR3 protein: CASSFRAFTGSNEQFF
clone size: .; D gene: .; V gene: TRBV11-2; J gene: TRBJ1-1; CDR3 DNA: TGTGCCAGCAGTTCCGACAGAGACACTGAAGCTTTCTTT; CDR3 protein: CASSSDRDTEAFF
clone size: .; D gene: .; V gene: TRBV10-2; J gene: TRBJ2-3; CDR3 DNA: TGCGCCAGCGAGGGTCGGGGTTATACGCAGTATTTT; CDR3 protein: CASEGRGYTQYF
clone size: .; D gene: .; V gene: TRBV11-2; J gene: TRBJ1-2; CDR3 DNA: TGTGCCAGCAGCCCAAGTAACTATGGCTACACCTTC; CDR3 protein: CASSPSNYGYTF
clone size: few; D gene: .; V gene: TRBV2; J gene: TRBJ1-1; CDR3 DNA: TGTGCCAGCAGGAGAGACAGGACAGTGGGAACTGAAGCTTTCTTT; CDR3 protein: CASRRDRTVGTEAFF
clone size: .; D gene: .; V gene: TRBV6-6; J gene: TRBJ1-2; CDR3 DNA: TGTGCCAGCACCCCGGGGGGGGGCTTGGGTGGCTACACCTTC; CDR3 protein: CASTPGGGLGGYTF
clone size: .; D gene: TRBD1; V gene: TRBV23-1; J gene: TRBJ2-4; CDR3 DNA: TGCGCCAGCAGTCGCAGAACGCAGGACAGGGGAGTTAGTAATAGGTGGTGGCGGGAAAACATTCAGTACTTC; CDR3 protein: CASSRRTQDRGVSNRWWRENIQYF
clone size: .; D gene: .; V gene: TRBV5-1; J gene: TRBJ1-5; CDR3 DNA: TGCGCCAGCAGCTTGGGCGGGAGTAGCAATCAGCCCCAGCATTTT; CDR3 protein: CASSLGGSSNQPQHF
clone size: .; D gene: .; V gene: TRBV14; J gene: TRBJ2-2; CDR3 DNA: TGTGCCAGCAGCCCGAAGGGGGAAAACACCGGGGAGCTGTTTTTT; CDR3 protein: CASSPKGENTGELFF
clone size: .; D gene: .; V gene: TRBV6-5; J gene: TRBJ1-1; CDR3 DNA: TGTGCCAGCAGCCATCGGAACACTGAAGCTTTCTTT; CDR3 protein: CASSHRNTEAFF
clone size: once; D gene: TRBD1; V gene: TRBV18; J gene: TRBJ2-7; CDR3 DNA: TGTGCCAGCTCACCCCGGGACAGCGACTACGAGCAGTACTTC; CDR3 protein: CASSPRDSDYEQYF
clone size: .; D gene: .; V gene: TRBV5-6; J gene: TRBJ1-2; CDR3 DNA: TGTGCCAGCAGCTTGATAGTTTCAGGGGGCTACACCTTC; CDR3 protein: CASSLIVSGGYTF
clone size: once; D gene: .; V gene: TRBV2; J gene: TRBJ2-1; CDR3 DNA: TGTGCCAGCAGCCAAGGTAGGGGGGAGCAGTTCTTC; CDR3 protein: CASSQGRGEQFF
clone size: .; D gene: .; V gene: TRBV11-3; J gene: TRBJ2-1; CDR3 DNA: TGTGCCAGCAGCTCGGACCCTTCAGGAGGGGGGAATGAGCAGTTCTTC; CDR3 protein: CASSSDPSGGGNEQFF
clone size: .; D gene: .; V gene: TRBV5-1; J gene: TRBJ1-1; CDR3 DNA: TGCGCCAGCAGCCCGCGACCAGGTTTGAACACTGAAGCTTTCTTT; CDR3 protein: CASSPRPGLNTEAFF
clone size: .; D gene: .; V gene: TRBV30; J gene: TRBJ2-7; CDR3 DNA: TGTGCCTGGAGTCCCCCAGTAATAGGGACCTACGAGCAGTACTTC; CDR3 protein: CAWSPPVIGTYEQYF
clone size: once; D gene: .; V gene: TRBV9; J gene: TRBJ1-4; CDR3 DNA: TGTGCCAGCAGCGTAGGGCCGACTAATGAAAAACTGTTTTTT; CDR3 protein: CASSVGPTNEKLFF
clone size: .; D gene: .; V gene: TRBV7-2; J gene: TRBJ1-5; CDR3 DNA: TGTGCCAGCAGCCGGGCCCTAACTCAGCCCCAGCATTTT; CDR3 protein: CASSRALTQPQHF
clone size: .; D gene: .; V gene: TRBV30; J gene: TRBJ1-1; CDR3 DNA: TGTGCCTGGAGCTCCGGAGCCAGGAGAACTGAAGCTTTCTTT; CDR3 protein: CAWSSGARRTEAFF
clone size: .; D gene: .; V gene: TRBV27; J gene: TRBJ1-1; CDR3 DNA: TGTGCCAGCACCAATCTCCGGGACAAGAGCACTGAAGCTTTCTTT; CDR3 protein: CASTNLRDKSTEAFF
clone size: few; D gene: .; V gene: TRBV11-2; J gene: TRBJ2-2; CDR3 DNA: TGTGCCAGCAGCTTAGACGAACCAGGACGGACCTACACCGGGGAGCTGTTTTTT; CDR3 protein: CASSLDEPGRTYTGELFF
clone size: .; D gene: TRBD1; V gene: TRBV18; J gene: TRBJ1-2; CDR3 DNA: TGTGCCAGCTCACCGATGGACAGGGCTACTAACTATGGCTACACCTTC; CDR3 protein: CASSPMDRATNYGYTF
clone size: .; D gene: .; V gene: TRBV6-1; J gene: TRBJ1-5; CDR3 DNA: TGTGCCAGCAGTGATTCCCCTCATCAGCCCCAGCATTTT; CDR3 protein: CASSDSPHQPQHF
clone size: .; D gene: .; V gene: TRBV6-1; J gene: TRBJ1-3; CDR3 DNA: TGTGCCAGCAGTTCCCCCGGCAGGGCTGGAAACACCATATATTTT; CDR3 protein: CASSSPGRAGNTIYF
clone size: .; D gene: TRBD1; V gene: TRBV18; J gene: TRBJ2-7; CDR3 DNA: TGTGCCAGCTCACGGACAGGGGGCTCTACCTACGAGCAGTACTTC; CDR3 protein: CASSRTGGSTYEQYF
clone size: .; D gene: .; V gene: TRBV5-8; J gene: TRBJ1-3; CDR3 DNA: TGTGCCAGCAGCCTCAGTGGTGGAAACACCATATATTTT; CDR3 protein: CASSLSGGNTIYF
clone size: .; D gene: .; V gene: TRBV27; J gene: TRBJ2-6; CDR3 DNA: TGTGCCAGTCTTCGGGCTGGGGCCAACGTCCTGACTTTC; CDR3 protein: CASLRAGANVLTF
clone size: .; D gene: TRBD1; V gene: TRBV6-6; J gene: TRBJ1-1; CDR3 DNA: TGTGCCAGCAGTTGGGACAGGGGGAGCACTGAAGCTTTCTTT; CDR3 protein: CASSWDRGSTEAFF
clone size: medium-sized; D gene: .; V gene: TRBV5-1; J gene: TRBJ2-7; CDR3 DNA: TGCGCCAGCAGATGGGAGATCCAAGCCTACGAGCAGTACTTC; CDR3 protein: CASRWEIQAYEQYF
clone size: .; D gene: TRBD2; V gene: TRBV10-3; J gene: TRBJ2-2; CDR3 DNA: TGTGCCATCAGGGACCTAGCGGGGGGGCCTGGCACCGGGGAGCTGTTTTTT; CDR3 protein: CAIRDLAGGPGTGELFF
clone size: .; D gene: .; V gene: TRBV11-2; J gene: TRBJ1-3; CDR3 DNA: TGTGCCAGCAGCTTAAGCTCCCTTCGGGGAAACACCATATATTTT; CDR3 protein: CASSLSSLRGNTIYF
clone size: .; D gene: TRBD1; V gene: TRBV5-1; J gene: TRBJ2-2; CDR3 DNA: TGCGCCAGCAGCCTGGGACAGGGGCCCACCGGGGAGCTGTTTTTT; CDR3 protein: CASSLGQGPTGELFF
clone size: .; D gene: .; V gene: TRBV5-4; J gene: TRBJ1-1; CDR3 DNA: TGTGCCAGCAGCTTGGGGGCGGAGATTGAAGCTTTCTTT; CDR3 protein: CASSLGAEIEAFF
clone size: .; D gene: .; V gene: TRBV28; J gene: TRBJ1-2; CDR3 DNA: TGTGCCAGCAGTCCCTCCGGTAAACGTAACTATGGCTACACCTTC; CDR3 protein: CASSPSGKRNYGYTF
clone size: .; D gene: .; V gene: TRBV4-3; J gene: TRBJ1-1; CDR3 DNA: TGCGCCAGCAGCCAGGGACGGTTTAACACTGAAGCTTTCTTT; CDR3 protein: CASSQGRFNTEAFF
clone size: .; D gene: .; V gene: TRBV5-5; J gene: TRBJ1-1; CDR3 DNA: TGTGCCAGCAGCACCAGTCCTCTGAACACTGAAGCTTTCTTT; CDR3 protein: CASSTSPLNTEAFF
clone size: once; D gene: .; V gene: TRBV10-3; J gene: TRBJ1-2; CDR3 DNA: TGTGCCATCAATACAGGGAGGGACTATGGCTACACCTTC; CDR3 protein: CAINTGRDYGYTF
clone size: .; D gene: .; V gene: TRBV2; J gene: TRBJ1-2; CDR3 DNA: TGTGCCACCTGGACAGATTCTAACTATGGCTACACCTTC; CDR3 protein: CATWTDSNYGYTF
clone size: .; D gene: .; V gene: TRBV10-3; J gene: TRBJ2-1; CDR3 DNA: TGTGCCATCAGAGGGCCATACAATGAGCAGTTCTTC; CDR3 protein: CAIRGPYNEQFF
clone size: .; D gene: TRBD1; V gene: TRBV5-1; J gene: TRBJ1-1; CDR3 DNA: TGCGCCAGCAGCCCCGGGACAGACCTCATGAACACTGAAGCTTTCTTT; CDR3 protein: CASSPGTDLMNTEAFF
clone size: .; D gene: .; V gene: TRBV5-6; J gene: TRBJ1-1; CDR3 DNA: TGTGCCAGCGGCTCGGGAGGGGGTCCTGAAGCTTTCTTT; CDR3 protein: CASGSGGGPEAFF
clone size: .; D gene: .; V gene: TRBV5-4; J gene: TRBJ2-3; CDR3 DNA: TGTGCCAGCAGCTTCGATCGGTTGGAAGATACGCAGTATTTT; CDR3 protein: CASSFDRLEDTQYF
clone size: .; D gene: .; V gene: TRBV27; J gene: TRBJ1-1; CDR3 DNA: TGTGCCAGCAGTTTGGGGGGGATGAACACTGAAGCTTTCTTT; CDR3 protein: CASSLGGMNTEAFF
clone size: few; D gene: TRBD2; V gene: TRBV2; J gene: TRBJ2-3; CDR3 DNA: TGTGCCAGCAGTGAGTCGGGGGGGCGGCCAGATACGCAGTATTTT; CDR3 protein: CASSESGGRPDTQYF
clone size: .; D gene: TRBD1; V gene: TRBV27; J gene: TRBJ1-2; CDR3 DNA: TGTGCCAGCAGTCGGACGACAGGGTATGGCTACACCTTC; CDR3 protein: CASSRTTGYGYTF
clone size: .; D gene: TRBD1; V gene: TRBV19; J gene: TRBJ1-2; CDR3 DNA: TGTGCCAGTAGTATCCCGACGGGGAGGGGGCGCGTCTATGGCTACACCTTC; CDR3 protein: CASSIPTGRGRVYGYTF
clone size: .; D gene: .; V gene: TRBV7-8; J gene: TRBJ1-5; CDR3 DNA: TGTGCCAGCAGCTTAGTCTTCCGGGATCTGAGGAATCAGCCCCAGCATTTT; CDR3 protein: CASSLVFRDLRNQPQHF
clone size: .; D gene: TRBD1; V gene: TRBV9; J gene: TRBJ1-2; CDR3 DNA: TGTGCCAGCAGCGGTAGGGGGCGGAACTATGGCTACACCTTC; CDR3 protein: CASSGRGRNYGYTF